This TCR beta chain was retrieved from a study of blood T cell repertoires in COVID-19. Participant age was roughly 18 to 95 years, and participants resided in roughly 25 US areas. Germline V lookup: CDR1 SEHNR, CDR2 FQNEAQ (reference sequence). This CDR3 comprises 15 residues. Unmatched junction bases numbered 2, after V lost 3 bases and J lost 7 bases. Sequenced by immunoSEQ multiplex PCR; TCRdb stores in-frame clones only, minus some. This repertoire shows almost 500,000 clones, about nine tenths found once; its top ten account for roughly 8%. This clone was picked up one time. The source is a woman aged 55-69 years who had recovered from COVID-19. Sequencing input: PBMCs or T cells enriched from blood (not recorded which). The V gene is TRBV7-9, the J gene TRBJ2-1; TRBD2 matches at 14 bases. The CDR3 reads CASSFGLAGGNEQFF. CDR3 nucleotides: TGTGCCAGCAGCTTTGGACTAGCGGGGGGAAATGAGCAGTTCTTC.